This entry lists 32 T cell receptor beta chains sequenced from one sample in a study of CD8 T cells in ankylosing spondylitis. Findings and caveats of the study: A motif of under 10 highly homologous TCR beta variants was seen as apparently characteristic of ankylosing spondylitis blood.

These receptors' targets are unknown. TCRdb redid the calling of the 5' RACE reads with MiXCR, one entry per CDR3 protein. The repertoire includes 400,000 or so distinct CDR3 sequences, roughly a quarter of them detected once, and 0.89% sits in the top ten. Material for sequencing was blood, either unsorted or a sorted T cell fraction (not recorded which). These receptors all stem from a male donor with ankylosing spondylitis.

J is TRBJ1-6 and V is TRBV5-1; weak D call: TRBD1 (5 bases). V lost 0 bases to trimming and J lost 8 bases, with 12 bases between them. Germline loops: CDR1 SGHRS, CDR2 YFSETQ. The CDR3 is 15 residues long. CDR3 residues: CASSLEQGPDSPLHF. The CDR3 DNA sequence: TGCGCCAGCAGCTTGGAGCAGGGCCCAGATTCACCCCTCCACTTT.

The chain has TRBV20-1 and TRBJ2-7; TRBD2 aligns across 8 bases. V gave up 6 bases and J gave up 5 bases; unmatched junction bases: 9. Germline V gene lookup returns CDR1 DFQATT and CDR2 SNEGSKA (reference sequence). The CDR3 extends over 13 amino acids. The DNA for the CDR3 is TGCAGTGCCAGCGGGAGAGGTAAAAACGAGCAGTACTTC. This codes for CSASGRGKNEQYF.

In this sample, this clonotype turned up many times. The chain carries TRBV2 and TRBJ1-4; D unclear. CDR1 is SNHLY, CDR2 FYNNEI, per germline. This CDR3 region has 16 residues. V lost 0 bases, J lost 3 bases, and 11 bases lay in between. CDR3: CASSEALYIANEKLFF. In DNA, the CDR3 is TGTGCCAGCAGTGAAGCGCTTTACATCGCTAATGAAAAACTGTTTTTT. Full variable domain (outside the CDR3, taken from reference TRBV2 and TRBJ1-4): EPEVTQTPSHQVTQMGQEVILRCVPISNHLYFYWYRQILGQKVEFLVSFYNNEISEKSEIFDDQFSVERPDGSNFTLKIRSTKLEDSAMYFCASSEALYIANEKLFFGSGTQLSVL.

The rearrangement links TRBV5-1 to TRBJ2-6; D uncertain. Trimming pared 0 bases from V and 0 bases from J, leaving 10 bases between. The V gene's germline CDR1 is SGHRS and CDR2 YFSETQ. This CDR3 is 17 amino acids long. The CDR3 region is CASSLVQDSSGANVLTF. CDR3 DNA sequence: TGCGCCAGCAGCTTGGTTCAGGATAGCTCTGGGGCCAACGTCCTGACTTTC.

This chain's CDR3 is CASNEQGARYGYTF. DNA of the CDR3: TGTGCCAGCAACGAACAGGGGGCGCGGTATGGCTACACCTTC. The rearrangement uses TRBV2 and TRBJ1-2; 9 bases are shared with TRBD1. J was trimmed by 5 bases and V by 7 bases; bases with no gene match: 8. This CDR3 contains 14 residues. Germline-derived CDR1 and CDR2 are SNHLY and FYNNEI.

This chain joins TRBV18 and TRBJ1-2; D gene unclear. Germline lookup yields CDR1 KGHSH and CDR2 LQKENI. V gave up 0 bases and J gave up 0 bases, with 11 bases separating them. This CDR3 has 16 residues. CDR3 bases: TGTGCCAGCTCACCACCGGGAAATTTAGCTAACTATGGCTACACCTTC. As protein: CASSPPGNLANYGYTF.

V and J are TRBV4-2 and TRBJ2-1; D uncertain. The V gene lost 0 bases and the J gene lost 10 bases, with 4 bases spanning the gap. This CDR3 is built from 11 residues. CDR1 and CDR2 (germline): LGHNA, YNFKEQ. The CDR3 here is CASSQEDEQFF. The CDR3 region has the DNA TGTGCCAGCAGCCAAGAGGACGAGCAGTTCTTC.

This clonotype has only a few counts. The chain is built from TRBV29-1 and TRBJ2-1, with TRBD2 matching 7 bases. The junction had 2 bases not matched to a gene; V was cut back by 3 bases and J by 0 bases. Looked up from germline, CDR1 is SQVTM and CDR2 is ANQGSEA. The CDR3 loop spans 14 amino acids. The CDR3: CSVDRDYSYNEQFF. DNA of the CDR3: TGCAGCGTTGACCGGGACTACTCCTACAATGAGCAGTTCTTC.

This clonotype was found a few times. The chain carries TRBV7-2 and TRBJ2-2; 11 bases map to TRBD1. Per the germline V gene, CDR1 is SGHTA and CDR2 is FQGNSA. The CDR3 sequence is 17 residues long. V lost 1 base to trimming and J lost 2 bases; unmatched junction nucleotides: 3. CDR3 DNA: TGTGCCAGCAGCTTAGTCGGGACAGGGGGAAACACCGGGGAGCTGTTTTTT. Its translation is CASSLVGTGGNTGELFF.

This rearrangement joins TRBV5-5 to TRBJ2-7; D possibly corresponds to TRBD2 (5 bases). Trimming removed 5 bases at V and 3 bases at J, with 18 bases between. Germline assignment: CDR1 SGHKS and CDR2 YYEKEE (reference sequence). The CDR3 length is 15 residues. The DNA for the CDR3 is TGTGCCAGCAGTCCTAGCCCCCAGATGATCTACGAGCAGTACTTC. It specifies CASSPSPQMIYEQYF.

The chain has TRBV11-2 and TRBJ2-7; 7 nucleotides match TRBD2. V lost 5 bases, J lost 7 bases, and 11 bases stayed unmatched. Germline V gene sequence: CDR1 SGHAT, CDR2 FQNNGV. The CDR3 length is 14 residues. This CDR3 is CASSPVGGPLEQYF. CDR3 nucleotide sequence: TGTGCCAGCAGCCCGGTGGGAGGGCCCTTGGAGCAGTACTTC.

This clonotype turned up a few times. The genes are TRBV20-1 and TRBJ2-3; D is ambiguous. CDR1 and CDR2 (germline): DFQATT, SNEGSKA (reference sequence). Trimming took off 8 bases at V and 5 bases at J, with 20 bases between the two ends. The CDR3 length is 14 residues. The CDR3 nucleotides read TGCAGTCCTATAAGTCCCCTTTTAAGAGATACGCAGTATTTT. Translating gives CSPISPLLRDTQYF.

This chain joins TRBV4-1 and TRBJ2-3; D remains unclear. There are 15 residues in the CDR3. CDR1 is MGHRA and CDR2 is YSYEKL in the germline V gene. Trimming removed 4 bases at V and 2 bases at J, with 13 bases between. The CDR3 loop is CASSLTTGPTDTQYF. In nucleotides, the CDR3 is TGCGCCAGCAGCCTTACGACGGGCCCCACAGATACGCAGTATTTT.

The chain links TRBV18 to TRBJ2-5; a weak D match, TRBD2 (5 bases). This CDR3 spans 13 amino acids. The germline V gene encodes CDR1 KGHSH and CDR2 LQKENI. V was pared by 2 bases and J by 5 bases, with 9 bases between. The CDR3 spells CASSPSGRETQYF. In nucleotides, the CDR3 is TGTGCCAGCTCACCAAGCGGAAGGGAGACCCAGTACTTC.

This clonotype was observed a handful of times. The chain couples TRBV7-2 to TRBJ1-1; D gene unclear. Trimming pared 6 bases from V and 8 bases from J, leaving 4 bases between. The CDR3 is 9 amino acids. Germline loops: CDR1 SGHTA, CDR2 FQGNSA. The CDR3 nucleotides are TGTGCCAGCAGACGAGAAGCTTTCTTT. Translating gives CASRREAFF. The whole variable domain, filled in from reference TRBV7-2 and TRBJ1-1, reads GAGVSQSPSNKVTEKGKDVELRCDPISGHTALYWYRQSLGQGLEFLIYFQGNSAPDKSGLPSDRFSAERTGGSVSTLTIQRTQQEDSAVYLCASRREAFFGQGTRLTVV.

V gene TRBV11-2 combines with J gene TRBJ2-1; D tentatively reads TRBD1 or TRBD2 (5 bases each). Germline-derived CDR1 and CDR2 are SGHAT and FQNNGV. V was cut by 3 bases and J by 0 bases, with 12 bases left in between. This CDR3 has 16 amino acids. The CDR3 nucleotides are TGTGCCAGCAGCTTTAAAGGGGACGGCTCCTACAATGAGCAGTTCTTC. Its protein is CASSFKGDGSYNEQFF.

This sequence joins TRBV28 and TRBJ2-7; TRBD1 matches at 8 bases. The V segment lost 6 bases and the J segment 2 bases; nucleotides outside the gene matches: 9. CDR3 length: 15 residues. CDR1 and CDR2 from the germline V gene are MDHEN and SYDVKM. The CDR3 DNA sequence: TGTGCCAGCAGCTACGACAGGGGCGAACCCTACGAGCAGTACGTC. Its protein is CASSYDRGEPYEQYV.

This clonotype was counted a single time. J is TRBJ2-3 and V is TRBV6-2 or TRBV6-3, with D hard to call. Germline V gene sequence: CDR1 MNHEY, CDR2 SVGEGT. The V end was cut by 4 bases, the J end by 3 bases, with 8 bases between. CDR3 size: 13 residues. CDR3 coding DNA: TGTGCCAGCAGTTCGAGCCTTACAGATACGCAGTATTTT. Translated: CASSSSLTDTQYF.

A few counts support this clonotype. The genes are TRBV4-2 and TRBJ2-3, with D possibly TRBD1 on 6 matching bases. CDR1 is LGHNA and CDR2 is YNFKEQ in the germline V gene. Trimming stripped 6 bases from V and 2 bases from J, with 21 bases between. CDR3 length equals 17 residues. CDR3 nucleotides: TGTGCCAGCAGGCAACAGGGATCAAGCTTTATCACAGATACGCAGTATTTT. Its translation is CASRQQGSSFITDTQYF.

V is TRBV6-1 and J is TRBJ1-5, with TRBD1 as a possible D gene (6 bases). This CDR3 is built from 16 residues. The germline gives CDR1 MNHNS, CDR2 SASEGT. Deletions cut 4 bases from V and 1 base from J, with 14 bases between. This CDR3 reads CASSADRGGSNQPQHF. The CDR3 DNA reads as TGTGCCAGCAGTGCGGATAGGGGGGGAAGCAATCAGCCCCAGCATTTT.

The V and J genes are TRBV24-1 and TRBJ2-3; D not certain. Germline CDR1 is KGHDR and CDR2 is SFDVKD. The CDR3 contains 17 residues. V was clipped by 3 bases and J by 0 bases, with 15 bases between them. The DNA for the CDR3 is TGTGCCACCAGTGATAGCGTCGTGGGCTCTAGCACAGATACGCAGTATTTT. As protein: CATSDSVVGSSTDTQYF.

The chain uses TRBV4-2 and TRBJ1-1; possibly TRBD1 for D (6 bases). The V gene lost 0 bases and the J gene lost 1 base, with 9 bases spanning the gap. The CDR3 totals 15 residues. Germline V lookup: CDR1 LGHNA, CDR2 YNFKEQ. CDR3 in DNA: TGTGCCAGCAGCCAAGATGCACAGGGGAACACTGAAGCTTTCTTT. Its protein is CASSQDAQGNTEAFF.

The CDR3 spells CSARDRQGWTEAFF. For the CDR3, the DNA is TGCAGTGCTAGAGACCGACAGGGTTGGACTGAAGCTTTCTTT. The genes are TRBV20-1 and TRBJ1-1; the match to TRBD1 covers 7 bases. This CDR3 has 14 residues. Germline V CDR1 and CDR2: DFQATT, SNEGSKA (reference sequence). Trimming at V came to 0 bases and at J to 5 bases, leaving 6 bases not matched to a gene.

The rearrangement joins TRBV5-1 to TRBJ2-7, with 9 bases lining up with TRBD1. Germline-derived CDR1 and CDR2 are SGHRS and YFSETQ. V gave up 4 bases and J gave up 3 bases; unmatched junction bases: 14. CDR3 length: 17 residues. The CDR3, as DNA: TGCGCCAGCAGCCGTCCCGGGACAGGGTTTGAAAGCTACGAGCAGTACTTC. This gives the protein CASSRPGTGFESYEQYF.

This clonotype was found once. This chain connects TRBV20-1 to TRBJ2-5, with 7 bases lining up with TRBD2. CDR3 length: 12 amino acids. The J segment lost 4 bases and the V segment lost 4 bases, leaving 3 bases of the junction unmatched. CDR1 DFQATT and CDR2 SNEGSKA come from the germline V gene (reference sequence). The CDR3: CSATSGGETQYF. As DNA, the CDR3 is TGCAGTGCTACTAGCGGAGGAGAGACCCAGTACTTC.

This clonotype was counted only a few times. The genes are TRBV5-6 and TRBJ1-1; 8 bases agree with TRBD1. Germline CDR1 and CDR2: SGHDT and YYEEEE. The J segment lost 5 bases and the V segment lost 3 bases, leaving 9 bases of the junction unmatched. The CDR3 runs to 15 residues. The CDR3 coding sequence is TGTGCCAGCAGCTGGGGGACAGGCGAGTCTACTGAAGCTTTCTTT. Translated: CASSWGTGESTEAFF. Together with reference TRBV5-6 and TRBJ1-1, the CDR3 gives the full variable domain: DAGVTQSPTHLIKTRGQQVTLRCSPKSGHDTVSWYQQALGQGPQFIFQYYEEEERQRGNFPDRFSGHQFPNYSSELNVNALLLGDSALYLCASSWGTGESTEAFFGQGTRLTVV.

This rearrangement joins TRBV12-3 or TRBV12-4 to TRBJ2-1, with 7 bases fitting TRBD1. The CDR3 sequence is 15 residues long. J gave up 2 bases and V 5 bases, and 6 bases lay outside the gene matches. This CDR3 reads CASSARQGPYNEQFF. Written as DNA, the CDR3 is TGTGCCAGCAGTGCCAGACAGGGCCCCTACAATGAGCAGTTCTTC.

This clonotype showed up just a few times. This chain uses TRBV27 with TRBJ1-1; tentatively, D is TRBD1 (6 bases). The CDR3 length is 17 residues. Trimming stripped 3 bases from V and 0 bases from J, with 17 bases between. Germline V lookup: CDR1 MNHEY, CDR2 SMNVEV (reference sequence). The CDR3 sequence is CASSFTVRGGMNTEAFF. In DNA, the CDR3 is TGTGCCAGCAGTTTCACAGTCAGGGGCGGCATGAACACTGAAGCTTTCTTT.

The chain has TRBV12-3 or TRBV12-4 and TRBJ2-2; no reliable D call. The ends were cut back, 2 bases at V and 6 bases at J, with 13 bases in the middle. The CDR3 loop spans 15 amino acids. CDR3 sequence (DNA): TGTGCCAGCAGTTTAAACGGAGAGGTTTCCGGGGAGCTGTTTTTT. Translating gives CASSLNGEVSGELFF.

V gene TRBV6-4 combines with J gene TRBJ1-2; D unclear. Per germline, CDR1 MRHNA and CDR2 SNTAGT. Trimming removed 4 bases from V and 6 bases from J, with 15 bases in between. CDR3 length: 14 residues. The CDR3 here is CASSVGAGFDGYTF. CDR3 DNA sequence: TGTGCCAGCAGTGTAGGCGCCGGCTTCGATGGCTACACCTTC.

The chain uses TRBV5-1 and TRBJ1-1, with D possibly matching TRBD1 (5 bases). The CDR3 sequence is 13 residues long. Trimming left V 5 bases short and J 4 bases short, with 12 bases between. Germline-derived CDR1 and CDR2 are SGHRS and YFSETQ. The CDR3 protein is CASRNQGTTEAFF. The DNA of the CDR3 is TGCGCCAGCAGGAATCAGGGTACCACTGAAGCTTTCTTT.

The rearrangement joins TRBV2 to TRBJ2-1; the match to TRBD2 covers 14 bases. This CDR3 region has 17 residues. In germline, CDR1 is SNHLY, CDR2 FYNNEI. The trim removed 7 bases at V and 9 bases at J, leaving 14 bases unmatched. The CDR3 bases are TGTGCCAGCACCATCAGGGGACTAGCGGGAGCTGGGGGTGAGCAGTTCTTC. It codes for CASTIRGLAGAGGEQFF. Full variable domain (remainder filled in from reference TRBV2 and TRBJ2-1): EPEVTQTPSHQVTQMGQEVILRCVPISNHLYFYWYRQILGQKVEFLVSFYNNEISEKSEIFDDQFSVERPDGSNFTLKIRSTKLEDSAMYFCASTIRGLAGAGGEQFFGPGTRLTVL.